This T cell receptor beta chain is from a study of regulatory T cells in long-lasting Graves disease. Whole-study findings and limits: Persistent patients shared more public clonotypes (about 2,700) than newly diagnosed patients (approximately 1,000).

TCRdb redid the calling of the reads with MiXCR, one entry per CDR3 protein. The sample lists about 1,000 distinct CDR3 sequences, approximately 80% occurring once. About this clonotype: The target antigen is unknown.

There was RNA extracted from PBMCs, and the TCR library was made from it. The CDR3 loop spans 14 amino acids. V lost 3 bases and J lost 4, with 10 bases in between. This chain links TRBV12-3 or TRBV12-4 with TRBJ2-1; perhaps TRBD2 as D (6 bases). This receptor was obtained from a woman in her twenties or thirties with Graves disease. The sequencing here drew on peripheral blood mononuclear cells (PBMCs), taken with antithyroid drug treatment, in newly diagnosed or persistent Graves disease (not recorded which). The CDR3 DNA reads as TGTGCCAGCAGTTTGAGTGGGACTTACAATGAGCAGTTCTTC. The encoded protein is CASSLSGTYNEQFF.